One sample yielded the 8 T cell receptor beta chains listed below, sequenced in a study of post-analysis software for immune sequencing data. Study findings and constraints: Comparison of patients with controls showed about 5 TRBV segments more frequent in patients, TRBV5-6, TRBV5-1 and TRBV20-1 among them.

Researchers reported that TCR beta cDNA libraries carried unique molecular identifiers. TCRdb itself ran the PCR reads through MiXCR, one entry per CDR3 protein. The sample consists of 180,000 or so distinct CDR3 sequences, approximately 29% of them appearing once. No antigen has been identified for these receptors. Sequenced: blood. These receptors all stem from a girl under 18 with multiple sclerosis.

This clonotype was seen repeatedly, ten times or more. The chain couples TRBV4-2 to TRBJ1-2, with D maybe TRBD1 (6 bases). Trimming cost V 4 bases and J 8 bases, with 17 bases left between them. CDR3 length: 14 amino acids. Germline V lookup: CDR1 LGHNA, CDR2 YNFKEQ. Here the CDR3 DNA reads TGTGCCAGCAGCCTCGACGGGGGCGCGGTGGGCTACACCTTC. Translating gives CASSLDGGAVGYTF.

This clonotype was counted between two and nine times. The rearrangement links TRBV12-3 or TRBV12-4 to TRBJ1-6, with a tentative D call TRBD1 (6 bases). Trimming stripped 5 bases from V and 5 bases from J, with 19 bases between. The CDR3 runs to 17 residues. CDR3 protein: CASSKRVDSLNNSPLHF. CDR3 nucleotide sequence: TGTGCCAGCAGTAAACGCGTGGACAGCTTAAATAATTCACCCCTCCACTTT.

This clonotype occurred many times. The V call is TRBV28, the J call TRBJ2-3; 7 positions agree with TRBD2. Per germline, CDR1 MDHEN and CDR2 SYDVKM. Trimming cost V 9 bases and J 9 bases; bases outside gene matches: 18. This CDR3 region has 15 residues. Written as DNA, the CDR3 is TGTGCCAGTCCTCCGGCTAGCGGTCCTTTTATCACGCAGTATTTT. Translated, it gives CASPPASGPFITQYF.

This chain joins TRBV28 and TRBJ2-1; 10 bases agree with TRBD1. CDR3 length: 21 residues. V gave up 5 bases and J gave up 10 bases; unmatched junction bases: 29. Looked up from germline, CDR1 is MDHEN and CDR2 is SYDVKM. The CDR3 loop is CASSDPTGGVRDLKKRYEQFF. The CDR3 coding sequence is TGTGCCAGCAGTGACCCGACAGGGGGCGTTAGGGACCTCAAGAAGAGGTACGAGCAGTTCTTC.

The chain is built from TRBV20-1 and TRBJ2-6, with 11 bases that match TRBD1. Germline V lookup: CDR1 DFQATT, CDR2 SNEGSKA (reference sequence). V lost 6 bases and J lost 2; bases outside the gene matches: 3. The CDR3 consists of 15 residues. The CDR3, as DNA: TGCAGTGCCCCGGGACAGGGGGCTGGGGCCAACGTCCTGACTTTC. This encodes CSAPGQGAGANVLTF.

The chain joins TRBV7-9 to TRBJ2-1; TRBD2 agrees at 10 bases. The germline CDR1 and CDR2 sequences are SEHNR and FQNEAQ (reference sequence). Unmatched junction bases numbered 11, after V lost 4 bases and J lost 8 bases. This CDR3 has 16 residues. The CDR3 sequence: CASSSSVSGRAYEQFF. CDR3 coding DNA: TGTGCCAGCAGCTCCTCCGTAAGCGGGAGGGCCTATGAGCAGTTCTTC.

The rearrangement joins TRBV7-6 to TRBJ1-2; no reliable D call. The CDR3 is made up of 13 amino acids. Germline lookup yields CDR1 SGHVS and CDR2 FNYEAQ. V lost 5 bases and J 13 bases, leaving 20 bases between the germline ends. The CDR3 nucleotides read TGTGCCAGCAGCCCAACGTCGGACGGACCCCTCACCTTC. Translation gives CASSPTSDGPLTF.

The table lists this clonotype with a few counts. V and J are TRBV3-1 and TRBJ2-7; D remains unclear. Germline CDR1 reads LGHDT; CDR2 reads YNNKEL (reference sequence). This CDR3 contains 16 residues. Trimming removed 3 bases from V and 7 bases from J, with 22 bases in between. The CDR3 nucleotides are TGTGCCAGCAGCCAGCCGGATAGAAAGTCCTACAATGAGCAGTACTTC. Encoded protein: CASSQPDRKSYNEQYF.